This entry lists 21 T cell receptor beta chains sequenced from one sample in a study of cytotoxic CD8 clonotypes in ibrutinib-treated CLL. Data came from immunoSEQ multiplex PCR; TCRdb stores just in-frame clones and leaves some out. The sample includes around 150,000 clones, about 88% of them seen just once. The sample here was PBMCs, taken at disease progression, from a patient treated with ibrutinib. These receptor sequences come from a human donor with chronic lymphocytic leukemia.

The rearrangement uses TRBV6-5 and TRBJ1-1, with 9 positions matching TRBD1. The V and J ends lost 5 bases and 4 bases, in that order; junction bases with no gene match: 2. This CDR3 has 13 amino acids. The germline CDR1 and CDR2 sequences are MNHEY and SVGAGI. For the CDR3, the DNA is TGTGCCAGCAGTCCGGGACAGGGCACTGAAGCTTTCTTT. Translating gives CASSPGQGTEAFF.

The genes are TRBV7-3 and TRBJ2-7; TRBD2 matches at 9 bases. Germline V CDR1 and CDR2: SGHTA, FQGTGA. The V segment lost 4 bases and the J segment 5 bases; nucleotides outside the gene matches: 6. This CDR3 contains 14 residues. This chain's CDR3 is CASSSDGGRDEQYF. The CDR3, as DNA: TGTGCCAGCAGCTCGGACGGCGGGAGGGACGAGCAGTACTTC.

The J gene is TRBJ2-7, the V gene TRBV10-3; 14 nucleotides align to TRBD2. The CDR3 spans 16 residues. Trimming took 4 bases from V and 2 from J; bases not matched to a gene: 4. The germline gives CDR1 ENHRY, CDR2 SYGVKD. The CDR3 DNA follows: TGTGCCATCAGTGTGGGACTAGCGGGAGAGCCCTACGAGCAGTACTTC. This encodes CAISVGLAGEPYEQYF.

V is TRBV6-1 and J is TRBJ1-1; 9 bases agree with TRBD1. Germline lookup yields CDR1 MNHNS and CDR2 SASEGT. J was trimmed by 4 bases and V by 5 bases; bases with no gene match: 8. The CDR3 is 15 residues long. The CDR3 DNA sequence: TGTGCCAGCAGTTGGGACAGGGTTGTCGGCACTGAAGCTTTCTTT. The encoded protein is CASSWDRVVGTEAFF.

The rearrangement links TRBV5-6 to TRBJ2-7, with D possibly TRBD2 on 5 matching bases. This CDR3 contains 16 residues. Trimming took 1 base from V and 1 from J, leaving 15 bases between them. Looked up from germline, CDR1 is SGHDT and CDR2 is YYEEEE. CDR3 in amino acids: CASSLTLGEWSYEQYF. The CDR3 DNA sequence: TGTGCCAGCAGCTTGACTCTCGGGGAGTGGTCCTACGAGCAGTACTTC.

The rearrangement uses TRBV28 and TRBJ1-5; weak D call: TRBD1 (5 bases). Trimming left V 3 bases short and J 1 base short, with 10 bases between. There are 15 residues in the CDR3. The germline gives CDR1 MDHEN, CDR2 SYDVKM. CDR3 sequence (DNA): TGTGCCAGCAGTTTGGCAGGGCAAAGCAATCAGCCCCAGCATTTT. Translation gives CASSLAGQSNQPQHF. Full variable domain (outside the CDR3, taken from reference TRBV28 and TRBJ1-5): DVKVTQSSRYLVKRTGEKVFLECVQDMDHENMFWYRQDPGLGLRLIYFSYDVKMKEKGDIPEGYSVSREKKERFSLILESASTNQTSMYLCASSLAGQSNQPQHFGDGTRLSIL.

The V call is TRBV12-5, the J call TRBJ2-7, with 7 positions matching TRBD1. Trimming took 6 bases from V and 3 from J; bases not matched to a gene: 11. From germline, CDR1 is LGHNT and CDR2 FRNRAP. The CDR3 runs 15 residues. CDR3 in DNA: TGTGCTAGTGGGGCAGACAGGGATTTCTTCTACGAGCAGTACTTC. Amino acids: CASGADRDFFYEQYF.

This clone came up once. V usage is TRBV15 and J usage is TRBJ2-7; 12 bases match TRBD2. Trimming removed 5 bases from V and 2 bases from J; junction bases left unmatched: 4. Germline CDR1 reads LNHNV; CDR2 reads YYDKDF (reference sequence). CDR3 length: 15 amino acids. CDR3 sequence: CATSLWTSGTYEQYF. Written as DNA, the CDR3 is TGTGCCACCAGCCTTTGGACTAGCGGGACCTACGAGCAGTACTTC.

V is TRBV27 and J is TRBJ2-2, with D possibly being TRBD1 or TRBD2 (7 bases each). V lost 5 bases, J lost 5 bases, and 21 bases lay in between. The CDR3 length is 17 residues. Germline loops: CDR1 MNHEY, CDR2 SMNVEV (reference sequence). CDR3 bases: TGTGCCAGCAGTCCGCCTCCCGGGACAGCGGGAACCGGGGAGCTGTTTTTT. It yields the protein CASSPPPGTAGTGELFF.

This chain joins TRBV5-1 and TRBJ2-3, with no clear D. V lost 0 bases, J lost 1 base, and 12 bases lay in between. CDR1 is SGHRS, CDR2 YFSETQ, per germline. The CDR3 consists of 16 residues. The CDR3 loop is CASSLEITPGTDTQYF. CDR3 nucleotide sequence: TGCGCCAGCAGCTTGGAAATAACTCCCGGCACAGATACGCAGTATTTT. The complete variable domain, with remaining parts taken from reference TRBV5-1 and TRBJ2-3, reads KAGVTQTPRYLIKTRGQQVTLSCSPISGHRSVSWYQQTPGQGLQFLFEYFSETQRNKGNFPGRFSGRQFSNSRSEMNVSTLELGDSALYLCASSLEITPGTDTQYFGPGTRLTVL.

The CDR3 protein is CASSHMRGTGVTGANVLTF. The CDR3 coding sequence is TGTGCCAGCAGCCATATGCGGGGGACAGGGGTCACTGGGGCCAACGTCCTGACTTTC. The chain employs TRBV7-6 and TRBJ2-6; 10 bases line up with TRBD1. Germline V gene data show CDR1 as SGHVS and CDR2 as FNYEAQ. The CDR3 is 19 amino acids. The ends lost 5 bases at V and 2 bases at J; junction bases unmatched: 12.

This chain links TRBV19 with TRBJ2-3, with D perhaps matching TRBD1 (6 bases). Germline CDR1 LNHDA, CDR2 SQIVND (reference sequence). The CDR3 contains 15 residues. Trimming took 4 bases from V and 6 from J, leaving 17 bases between them. DNA for the CDR3: TGTGCCAGTAGTACCCGGAGGCTCCAGGGGGATACGCAGTATTTT. Translating gives CASSTRRLQGDTQYF.

The J gene is TRBJ2-1, the V gene TRBV4-1; no clear D. CDR3 length: 14 residues. Trimming took off 3 bases at V and 12 bases at J, with 18 bases between the two ends. CDR1 MGHRA and CDR2 YSYEKL come from the germline V gene. The CDR3 DNA reads as TGCGCCAGCAGCCAGGCCCGGGTTTTTGAGATGCAGTTCTTC. It specifies CASSQARVFEMQFF.

The chain links TRBV27 to TRBJ2-3, with D unresolved. Trimming pared 3 bases from V and 2 bases from J, leaving 12 bases between. The V gene's germline CDR1 is MNHEY and CDR2 SMNVEV (reference sequence). The CDR3 spans 15 residues. For the CDR3, the DNA is TGTGCCAGCAGTTTCGGCCAACCTGACACAGATACGCAGTATTTT. This codes for CASSFGQPDTDTQYF.

The V and J genes are TRBV7-9 and TRBJ1-3, with a tentative D call TRBD1 (5 bases). Germline V gene sequence: CDR1 SEHNR, CDR2 FQNEAQ (reference sequence). The CDR3 contains 13 residues. V gave up 6 bases and J gave up 3 bases, with 9 bases separating them. For the CDR3, the DNA is TGTGCCAGCAGTACAGGCTTTGGAAACACCATATATTTT. This sequence encodes CASSTGFGNTIYF. The full variable domain, completed using reference TRBV7-9 and TRBJ1-3, is DTGVSQNPRHKITKRGQNVTFRCDPISEHNRLYWYRQTLGQGPEFLTYFQNEAQLEKSRLLSDRFSAERPKGSFSTLEIQRTEQGDSAMYLCASSTGFGNTIYFGEGSWLTVV.

This chain links TRBV5-6 with TRBJ2-5; D unresolved. The V end was cut by 4 bases, the J end by 6 bases, with 19 bases between. Germline CDR1 reads SGHDT; CDR2 reads YYEEEE. The CDR3 is 15 residues long. CDR3 in amino acids: CASSPVVSRSQTQYF. Written as DNA, the CDR3 is TGTGCCAGCAGCCCCGTCGTCTCTCGCTCACAGACCCAGTACTTC.

The V call is TRBV4-1, the J call TRBJ2-5, with TRBD2 identical over 8 bases. CDR1 and CDR2 from the germline V gene are MGHRA and YSYEKL. With V trimmed by 4 bases and J by 1 base, 2 bases remained unmatched. The length of the CDR3 is 14 residues. The CDR3 sequence: CASSRTSPQETQYF. In DNA, the CDR3 is TGCGCCAGCAGCCGGACTAGCCCCCAAGAGACCCAGTACTTC.

The chain couples TRBV7-3 to TRBJ2-3; 7 nucleotides agree with TRBD1. The germline CDR1 and CDR2 sequences are SGHTA and FQGTGA. The CDR3 loop spans 16 amino acids. V trimming: 4 bases; J trimming: 4 bases; junction bases outside the gene matches: 11. DNA for the CDR3: TGTGCCAGCAGCTCGGGACAGCTTCTTGGGGCAGATACGCAGTATTTT. Its protein product is CASSSGQLLGADTQYF.

V is TRBV10-3 and J is TRBJ2-1; the match to TRBD2 covers 7 bases. The CDR3 is made up of 15 amino acids. The germline CDR1 and CDR2 sequences are ENHRY and SYGVKD. With 2 bases clipped from V and 9 bases from J, the junction kept 10 bases outside the gene matches. CDR3 nucleotide sequence: TGTGCCATCAGTGAGATTACGGGGGGTCTGGGTGAGCAGTTCTTC. Amino acids: CAISEITGGLGEQFF.

This chain links TRBV27 with TRBJ2-2; D not resolved. V lost 11 bases to trimming and J lost 6 bases, with 16 bases between them. The CDR3 totals 13 residues. Looked up from germline, CDR1 is MNHEY and CDR2 is SMNVEV (reference sequence). CDR3 sequence: CAQWPALSGELFF. The CDR3 DNA reads TGTGCCCAGTGGCCAGCCCTATCCGGGGAGCTGTTTTTT.

This chain links TRBV7-9 with TRBJ1-2; TRBD1 matches 7 bases. Germline V gene data show CDR1 as SEHNR and CDR2 as FQNEAQ (reference sequence). This CDR3 has 14 residues. The trim removed 5 bases at V and 8 bases at J, leaving 11 bases unmatched. For the CDR3, the DNA is TGTGCCAGCAGCCTAGGACAGGATCTGCGGGGCTACACCTTC. This gives the protein CASSLGQDLRGYTF.